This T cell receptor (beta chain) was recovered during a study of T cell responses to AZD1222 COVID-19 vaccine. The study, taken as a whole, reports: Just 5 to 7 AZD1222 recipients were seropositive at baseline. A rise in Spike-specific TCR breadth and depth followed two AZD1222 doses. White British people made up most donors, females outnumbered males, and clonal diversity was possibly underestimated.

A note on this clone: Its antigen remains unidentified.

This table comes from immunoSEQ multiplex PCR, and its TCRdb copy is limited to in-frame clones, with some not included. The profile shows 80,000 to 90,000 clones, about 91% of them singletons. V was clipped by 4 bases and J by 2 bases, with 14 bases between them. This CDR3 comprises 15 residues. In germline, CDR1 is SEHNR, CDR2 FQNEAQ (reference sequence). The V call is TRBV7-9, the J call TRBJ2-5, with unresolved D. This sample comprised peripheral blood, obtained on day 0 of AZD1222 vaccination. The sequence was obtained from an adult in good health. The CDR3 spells CASSSDRNGQETQYF. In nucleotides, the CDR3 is TGTGCCAGCAGCTCGGACCGAAATGGACAAGAGACCCAGTACTTC.